Listed here are 17 T cell receptor beta chains from one sample, sequenced in a study of blood T cell repertoires in COVID-19. Using immunoSEQ multiplex PCR, the repertoire was profiled, and TCRdb retains in-frame clones only, with some absent. Altogether approximately 60,000 clones are present, approximately 84% being singletons, with the ten largest covering roughly 18%. Sequenced input: peripheral blood. These receptor sequences come from a man in his 70s with active COVID-19.

CDR3 coding DNA: TGTGCCAGCAGCTTTAGCGGGGGAACCTACAATGAGCAGTTCTTC. This encodes CASSFSGGTYNEQFF. The gene calls are TRBV9 and TRBJ2-1, with 9 bases matching TRBD2. V dropped 4 bases and J dropped 2; count of bases not matched to a gene: 4. This CDR3 contains 15 residues. The germline V gene encodes CDR1 SGDLS and CDR2 YYNGEE. Supplemented by reference TRBV9 and TRBJ2-1, the full variable domain reads DSGVTQTPKHLITATGQRVTLRCSPRSGDLSVYWYQQSLDQGLQFLIQYYNGEERAKGNILERFSAQQFPDLHSELNLSSLELGDSALYFCASSFSGGTYNEQFFGPGTRLTVL.

This clone occurred a few times. The chain recombines TRBV5-8 with TRBJ1-6; unclear D gene. Trimming removed 6 bases from V and 7 bases from J, with 17 bases in between. Germline V gene lookup returns CDR1 SGHTS and CDR2 YDEGEE. This CDR3 spans 15 amino acids. The CDR3 DNA reads as TGTGCCAGCACCCCGGGGTCGGGGAGAAATTCACCCCTCCACTTT. Translated, it gives CASTPGSGRNSPLHF.

The J gene is TRBJ2-2, the V gene TRBV5-1; D call uncertain. This CDR3 comprises 14 residues. With 0 bases removed from V and 5 bases from J, the gap between germline ends came to 8 bases. Germline CDR1 reads SGHRS; CDR2 reads YFSETQ. CDR3 sequence reads: CASSLDRPTGELFF. CDR3 coding DNA: TGCGCCAGCAGCTTGGACAGACCTACCGGGGAGCTGTTTTTT.

The chain combines TRBV24-1 with TRBJ1-1; the match to TRBD1 covers 7 bases. The CDR3 length is 14 residues. V gave up 4 bases and J gave up 8 bases; unmatched junction bases: 9. CDR1 and CDR2 from the germline V gene are KGHDR and SFDVKD. In DNA, the CDR3 is TGTGCCACCAGTGAATCGACAGGGACGGGGGAAGCTTTCTTT. This translates into CATSESTGTGEAFF.

The gene calls are TRBV28 and TRBJ1-2, with 7 positions matching TRBD1. After removal of 5 bases from V and 8 bases from J, the junction contained 5 bases not matched to a gene. The CDR3 runs 12 residues. Germline loops: CDR1 MDHEN, CDR2 SYDVKM. The CDR3 nucleotides are TGTGCCAGCAGTGGACAGGCCTTGGGCTACACCTTC. Its protein product is CASSGQALGYTF.

The rearrangement links TRBV7-2 to TRBJ2-5; 9 nucleotides agree with TRBD2. This CDR3 has 14 residues. Per germline, CDR1 SGHTA and CDR2 FQGNSA. After removal of 1 base from V and 5 bases from J, the junction contained 2 bases not matched to a gene. CDR3 sequence: CASSLVAGVETQYF. The CDR3, as DNA: TGTGCCAGCAGCTTAGTAGCGGGAGTGGAGACCCAGTACTTC.

J is TRBJ2-4 and V is TRBV5-6, with a possible D match to TRBD1 (6 bases). The CDR3 is 12 residues long. The germline gives CDR1 SGHDT, CDR2 YYEEEE. The V end lost 4 bases, the J end lost 14 bases, and 16 bases lay between the germline ends. CDR3: CASSRNRDTEYF. The CDR3, as DNA: TGTGCCAGCAGCCGAAACCGGGACACAGAGTACTTC.

In the case of this clone: The junction shows a germline mismatch at one end, possibly a read error. J is TRBJ2-3 and V is TRBV10-3, with 13 bases fitting TRBD2. Germline values: CDR1 ENHRY, CDR2 SYGVKD. This CDR3 comprises 15 residues. CDR3: CAISRTSGSKDTQYF. The CDR3 coding sequence is TGTGCCATCAGTCGGACTAGCGGGAGCAAAGATACGCAGTATTTT.

This clone appeared a single time. Sequence at one end of the junction differs from germline and may be a read error. The gene calls are TRBV25-1 and TRBJ2-7; 11 bases line up with TRBD1. Germline assignment: CDR1 MGHDK and CDR2 SYGVNS. The CDR3 is 14 amino acids. CDR3 DNA: TGTGCCAGCAGTGAATGGGACAGGGGGTACGATCAGTACTTC. Its translation: CASSEWDRGYDQYF.

J is TRBJ2-3 and V is TRBV9, with 7 bases identical to TRBD2. The ends lost 4 bases at V and 2 bases at J; junction bases unmatched: 10. This CDR3 region has 16 residues. Germline V CDR1 and CDR2: SGDLS, YYNGEE. The CDR3 loop reads CASSLRLATSTDTQYF. CDR3 nucleotide sequence: TGTGCCAGCAGCCTCAGACTAGCAACCTCCACAGATACGCAGTATTTT.

The chain uses TRBV5-4 and TRBJ2-7; 9 nucleotides align to TRBD1. Germline CDR1 is SGHNT and CDR2 is YYREEE (reference sequence). The CDR3 sequence is 14 residues long. J was trimmed by 3 bases and V by 4 bases; bases with no gene match: 5. DNA for the CDR3: TGTGCCAGCAGCATGGGACAGGGCGTCTACGAGCAGTACTTC. Protein sequence: CASSMGQGVYEQYF.

The rearrangement links TRBV7-2 to TRBJ2-1; TRBD2 is a possible D gene (6 bases). CDR3 size: 12 residues. Trimming cost V 6 bases and J 6 bases, with 9 bases left between them. Looked up from germline, CDR1 is SGHTA and CDR2 is FQGNSA. CDR3 nucleotide sequence: TGTGCCAGCAGGGGGGGTGTCAATGAGCAGTTCTTC. Translating it yields CASRGGVNEQFF.

This chain links TRBV7-2 with TRBJ1-1; D is perhaps TRBD1 (5 bases). Germline V gives CDR1 SGHTA, CDR2 FQGNSA. Trimming cost V 3 bases and J 7 bases, with 12 bases left between them. This CDR3 comprises 13 residues. The CDR3 DNA reads as TGTGCCAGCAGCTTCTGGGCAGGGCATGAAGCTTTCTTT. This codes for CASSFWAGHEAFF.

The chain links TRBV21-1 to TRBJ2-3; the table's D call, TRBD1, was not checked against the DNA. TRBV21-1 is tagged as a pseudogene. The CDR3 is 11 residues long. CDR3 nucleotides: TGTGCCAGCAGCAAACAGAATACGCAGTATTTT. Its translation: CASSKQNTQYF.

In its sample, this clone was seen once. The chain carries TRBV4-1 and TRBJ1-3, with D possibly matching TRBD1 (5 bases). V was clipped by 2 bases and J by 0 bases, with 8 bases between them. This CDR3 region has 15 residues. Germline V gives CDR1 MGHRA, CDR2 YSYEKL. The CDR3 region has the DNA TGCGCCAGCAGCCAACAACAGGTCTCTGGAAACACCATATATTTT. Residues: CASSQQQVSGNTIYF.

The chain uses TRBV24-1 and TRBJ2-7, with D maybe TRBD1 (6 bases). CDR3 length: 12 residues. Germline V gene sequence: CDR1 KGHDR, CDR2 SFDVKD. Trimming pared 5 bases from V and 3 bases from J, leaving 7 bases between. The DNA for the CDR3 is TGTGCCACCAGTGGGGACAACTACGAGCAGTACTTC. Its protein product is CATSGDNYEQYF.

The chain links TRBV4-3 to TRBJ2-5; perhaps TRBD2 as D (5 bases). Germline V CDR1 and CDR2: LGHNA, YSLEER. The V and J ends lost 1 base and 4 bases respectively, with 19 bases between them. This CDR3 region has 17 residues. DNA of the CDR3: TGCGCCAGCAGCCAAGTACTCCGACAAGAGGGCCGAGAGACCCAGTACTTC. Amino acid sequence: CASSQVLRQEGRETQYF.